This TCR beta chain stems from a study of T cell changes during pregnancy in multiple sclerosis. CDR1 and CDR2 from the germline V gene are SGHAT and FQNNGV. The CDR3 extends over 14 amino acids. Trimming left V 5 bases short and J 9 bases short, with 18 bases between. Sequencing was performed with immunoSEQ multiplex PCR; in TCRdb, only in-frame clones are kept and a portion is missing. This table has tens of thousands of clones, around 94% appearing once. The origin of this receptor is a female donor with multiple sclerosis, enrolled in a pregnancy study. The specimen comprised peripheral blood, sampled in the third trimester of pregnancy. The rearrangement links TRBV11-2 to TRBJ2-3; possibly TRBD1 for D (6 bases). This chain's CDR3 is CASSHFTGTQTQYF. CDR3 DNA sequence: TGTGCCAGCAGCCACTTTACCGGGACACAGACGCAGTATTTT.